Each of the 13 T cell receptor beta chains below was sequenced from the same sample in a study of response to subunit inactivated influenza vaccine. TCRdb called the RT-PCR reads again in MiXCR, with one record for every CDR3 protein. The sample lists about 170,000 distinct CDR3 sequences, more than 10% seen once, with less than 30% in the top ten. The same sample was also studied in work on T cells expressing NK-cell markers. As that study records: It was by 5'RACE template switching with UMIs that TCR beta cDNA was made.

The sample was CD8+ T cells sorted from PBMCs, taken 11 to 12 days after vaccination. The receptors shown here come from a man aged 50-60 years who received an inactivated influenza vaccine.

This clonotype was seen a few times. The CDR3 DNA reads TGCGCCAGCAGCCAAGAATTAAGCTATCAGCCCCAGCATTTT. This gives the protein CASSQELSYQPQHF. This chain connects TRBV4-3 to TRBJ1-5; unclear D gene. Germline assignment: CDR1 LGHNA and CDR2 YSLEER. Between the trimmed V and J ends, which lost 0 bases and 5 bases, there was a span of 8 bases. The CDR3 is made up of 14 amino acids.

CDR3 residues: CASKMDRGHQETQYF. The CDR3, as DNA: TGTGCCAGCAAGATGGACAGGGGCCACCAAGAGACCCAGTACTTC. The V and J genes are TRBV28 and TRBJ2-5, with 9 bases fitting TRBD1. From germline, CDR1 is MDHEN and CDR2 SYDVKM. The V gene end was trimmed by 7 bases and the J gene end by 0 bases; junction bases not matched to a gene: 6. The CDR3 runs 15 residues.

V gene TRBV27 combines with J gene TRBJ2-1; the D call may be TRBD1 or TRBD2 (5 bases each). The V and J ends lost 3 bases and 0 bases respectively, with 12 bases between them. This CDR3 spans 16 amino acids. Germline V gene sequence: CDR1 MNHEY, CDR2 SMNVEV (reference sequence). The CDR3 loop reads CASSFVGPSSYNEQFF. The CDR3 DNA is TGTGCCAGCAGTTTTGTGGGACCGAGCTCCTACAATGAGCAGTTCTTC.

This clonotype was observed a handful of times. The gene calls are TRBV4-3 and TRBJ2-3; D is perhaps TRBD2 (5 bases). The germline CDR1 and CDR2 sequences are LGHNA and YSLEER. This CDR3 is built from 15 residues. Deletions cut 4 bases from V and 2 bases from J, with 13 bases between. This CDR3 reads CASSPDYTYTDTQYF. The CDR3 DNA follows: TGCGCCAGCAGCCCCGACTACACCTACACAGATACGCAGTATTTT.

The sample holds a few counts of this clonotype. V and J are TRBV12-3 or TRBV12-4 and TRBJ2-1; D is tentatively TRBD1 or TRBD2 (5 bases each). V was cut by 2 bases and J by 8 bases, with 16 bases left in between. The CDR3 is made up of 15 amino acids. CDR3: CASSLSSGLWDEQFF. DNA for the CDR3: TGTGCCAGCAGTTTATCGTCGGGGCTTTGGGATGAGCAGTTCTTC.

Relative to its sample, this clonotype is medium-sized. Here the CDR3 reads CSVEHPGAGQSEQYF. The CDR3 coding sequence is TGCAGCGTTGAACACCCTGGGGCAGGGCAATCCGAGCAGTACTTC. The chain carries TRBV29-1 and TRBJ2-7, with D possibly TRBD1 on 5 matching bases. V shed 2 bases and J shed 6 bases, with 20 bases lying between them. CDR1 and CDR2 from the germline V gene are SQVTM and ANQGSEA. The CDR3 contains 15 residues.

Only a few counts were recorded for this clonotype. The chain uses TRBV27 and TRBJ2-7, with TRBD1 matching 9 bases. Looked up from germline, CDR1 is MNHEY and CDR2 is SMNVEV (reference sequence). V lost 5 bases and J lost 7; bases outside the gene matches: 9. The CDR3 totals 14 residues. CDR3 in DNA: TGTGCCAGCAGTCCGGGACAGGGTTTCGGTGAGCAGTACTTC. Its protein is CASSPGQGFGEQYF.

This clonotype occurred a few times. A much larger clone is a single base away; this may be a read error. The chain combines TRBV24-1 with TRBJ2-1; 8 nucleotides line up with TRBD2. Germline V gene data show CDR1 as KGHDR and CDR2 as SFDVKD. This CDR3 spans 16 amino acids. Unmatched junction bases numbered 0, after V lost 0 bases and J lost 0 bases. CDR3 residues: CATSDLSGSSYNEQFF. The DNA of the CDR3 is TGTGCCACCAGTGATTTGAGCGGGAGCTCCTACAATGAGCAGTTCTTC.

This clonotype was detected once. Being one base from a much bigger clone, this may be a read error. The rearrangement links TRBV7-9 to TRBJ2-7; D gene ambiguous. Per germline, CDR1 SEHNR and CDR2 FQNEAQ (reference sequence). Trimming took off 1 base at V and 0 bases at J, with 10 bases between the two ends. The CDR3 is 15 residues long. CDR3 sequence (DNA): TGTGCCAGCAGCTTAGGAGGCAGTTCCTCCTACGAGCAGTACTTC. This gives the protein CASSLGGSSSYEQYF.

This clonotype was recorded a few times. The rearrangement uses TRBV4-1 and TRBJ2-2; maybe TRBD1 (5 bases). This CDR3 has 16 amino acids. Trimming took off 0 bases at V and 6 bases at J, with 14 bases between the two ends. The germline CDR1 and CDR2 sequences are MGHRA and YSYEKL. The CDR3 is CASSQDGSGNPGELFF. The CDR3 bases are TGCGCCAGCAGCCAAGATGGTTCAGGGAATCCCGGGGAGCTGTTTTTT.

V gene TRBV11-2 combines with J gene TRBJ2-3; TRBD2 is a possible D gene (5 bases). The CDR3 has 20 amino acids. CDR1 and CDR2 from the germline V gene are SGHAT and FQNNGV. V was clipped by 0 bases and J by 5 bases, with 27 bases between them. The chain's CDR3 is CASSLDRGSQRLEEIDTQYF. In nucleotides, the CDR3 is TGTGCCAGCAGCTTAGATAGAGGGAGTCAGCGGCTCGAGGAAATAGATACGCAGTATTTT.

The gene calls are TRBV7-8 and TRBJ2-1; D not resolved. Trimming took 0 bases from V and 0 from J, leaving 15 bases between them. CDR3 length: 18 residues. Germline CDR1 reads SGHVS; CDR2 reads FQNEAQ. CDR3 in DNA: TGTGCCAGCAGCTTAGCCGGGTCAGGAAGATTCTCCTACAATGAGCAGTTCTTC. Amino acids: CASSLAGSGRFSYNEQFF.

This clonotype was detected only a few times. This chain joins TRBV6-1 and TRBJ2-5, with D possibly called TRBD1 or TRBD2 (5 bases each). The CDR3 length is 14 residues. The germline V and J ends were trimmed by 4 bases and 4 bases, with 13 bases remaining between them. Germline V CDR1 and CDR2: MNHNS, SASEGT. CDR3 amino acids: CASSAQGPRETQYF. The CDR3 DNA follows: TGTGCCAGCAGTGCTCAGGGACCCAGAGAGACCCAGTACTTC.